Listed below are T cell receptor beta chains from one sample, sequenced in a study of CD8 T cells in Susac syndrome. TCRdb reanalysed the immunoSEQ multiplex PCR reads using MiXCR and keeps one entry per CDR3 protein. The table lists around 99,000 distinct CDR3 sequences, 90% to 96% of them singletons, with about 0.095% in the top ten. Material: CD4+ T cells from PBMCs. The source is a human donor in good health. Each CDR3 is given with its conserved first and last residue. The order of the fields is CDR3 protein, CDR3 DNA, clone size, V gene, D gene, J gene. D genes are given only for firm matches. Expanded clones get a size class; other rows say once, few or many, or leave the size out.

cdr3_aa: CASSGQISGNTIYF
cdr3_nt: TGTGCCAGCAGCGGACAGATCTCTGGAAACACCATATATTTT
clone_size: .
v_call: TRBV11-1
d_call: .
j_call: TRBJ1-3

cdr3_aa: CASSPGQGVGYNEQFF
cdr3_nt: TGTGCCAGCAGCCCCGGACAGGGGGTTGGCTACAATGAGCAGTTCTTC
clone_size: .
v_call: TRBV6-4
d_call: TRBD1
j_call: TRBJ2-1

cdr3_aa: CSAAASGRSYNEQFF
cdr3_nt: TGCAGTGCTGCCGCTAGCGGGAGGTCCTACAATGAGCAGTTCTTC
clone_size: .
v_call: TRBV20-1
d_call: TRBD2
j_call: TRBJ2-1

cdr3_aa: CASSVAPGGSNTGELFF
cdr3_nt: TGCGCCAGCAGCGTGGCCCCGGGGGGATCGAACACCGGGGAGCTGTTTTTT
clone_size: .
v_call: TRBV5-1
d_call: TRBD2
j_call: TRBJ2-2

cdr3_aa: CASSLKGQGGTGELFF
cdr3_nt: TGTGCCAGCAGCTTAAAGGGACAGGGAGGGACCGGGGAGCTGTTTTTT
clone_size: .
v_call: TRBV7-2
d_call: TRBD1
j_call: TRBJ2-2

cdr3_aa: CASSSGGNQPQHF
cdr3_nt: TGTGCCAGCAGCTCGGGGGGCAATCAGCCCCAGCATTTT
clone_size: .
v_call: TRBV7-2
d_call: .
j_call: TRBJ1-5

cdr3_aa: CASRGTGDTQYF
cdr3_nt: TGTGCCAGCAGAGGGACAGGTGATACGCAGTATTTT
clone_size: .
v_call: TRBV6-2/TRBV6-3
d_call: TRBD1
j_call: TRBJ2-3

cdr3_aa: CASSQTWVQETQYF
cdr3_nt: TGTGCCAGCAGCCAGACCTGGGTCCAAGAGACCCAGTACTTC
clone_size: .
v_call: TRBV6-4
d_call: .
j_call: TRBJ2-5

cdr3_aa: CASSPGRKSSYEQYF
cdr3_nt: TGTGCCAGCAGCCCAGGACGGAAGAGCTCCTACGAGCAGTACTTC
clone_size: .
v_call: TRBV28
d_call: .
j_call: TRBJ2-7

cdr3_aa: CASSLWDRANEQYF
cdr3_nt: TGTGCCAGCAGCTTATGGGACAGGGCGAACGAGCAGTACTTC
clone_size: .
v_call: TRBV7-6
d_call: TRBD1
j_call: TRBJ2-7

cdr3_aa: CASSYSSSGYEQYF
cdr3_nt: TGTGCCAGCAGTTACTCGAGTTCAGGCTACGAGCAGTACTTC
clone_size: .
v_call: TRBV6-2/TRBV6-3
d_call: .
j_call: TRBJ2-7

cdr3_aa: CASSPGTGGTGELFF
cdr3_nt: TGTGCCAGCAGCCCTGGGACAGGGGGCACCGGGGAGCTGTTTTTT
clone_size: .
v_call: TRBV7-8
d_call: TRBD1
j_call: TRBJ2-2

cdr3_aa: CASISNSGQGAAEAFF
cdr3_nt: TGTGCCAGCATTTCTAATTCGGGACAGGGGGCAGCTGAAGCTTTCTTT
clone_size: once
v_call: TRBV2
d_call: TRBD1
j_call: TRBJ1-1

cdr3_aa: CASRLRLAGNEQFF
cdr3_nt: TGCGCCAGCAGATTGAGACTAGCGGGCAATGAGCAGTTCTTC
clone_size: .
v_call: TRBV5-1
d_call: TRBD2
j_call: TRBJ2-1

cdr3_aa: CASSFGQKTEAFF
cdr3_nt: TGTGCCAGCAGCTTCGGACAGAAGACTGAAGCTTTCTTT
clone_size: once
v_call: TRBV7-9
d_call: .
j_call: TRBJ1-1

cdr3_aa: CASSSPLAGVLNEQFF
cdr3_nt: TGTGCCAGCAGTTCCCCACTAGCGGGAGTACTCAATGAGCAGTTCTTC
clone_size: .
v_call: TRBV6-2/TRBV6-3
d_call: TRBD2
j_call: TRBJ2-1

cdr3_aa: CASRDRGGSETQYF
cdr3_nt: TGTGCCAGTCGGGACAGGGGAGGTTCAGAGACCCAGTACTTC
clone_size: .
v_call: TRBV19
d_call: TRBD1
j_call: TRBJ2-5

cdr3_aa: CASSIGTGMGQETQYF
cdr3_nt: TGTGCCAGTAGTATAGGGACAGGGATGGGGCAAGAGACCCAGTACTTC
clone_size: once
v_call: TRBV19
d_call: TRBD1
j_call: TRBJ2-5

cdr3_aa: CASSRQGGYEQYF
cdr3_nt: TGCGCCAGCAGCCGACAGGGTGGCTACGAGCAGTACTTC
clone_size: .
v_call: TRBV4-1
d_call: TRBD1
j_call: TRBJ2-7

cdr3_aa: CASSQRQGHQPQHF
cdr3_nt: TGCGCCAGCAGTCAGCGACAGGGCCATCAGCCCCAGCATTTT
clone_size: .
v_call: TRBV23-1
d_call: TRBD1
j_call: TRBJ1-5

cdr3_aa: CSVPSQGEGETQYF
cdr3_nt: TGCAGCGTTCCCAGCCAGGGGGAGGGGGAGACCCAGTACTTC
clone_size: .
v_call: TRBV29-1
d_call: .
j_call: TRBJ2-5

cdr3_aa: CSVIGTVGTPLHF
cdr3_nt: TGCAGCGTTATTGGGACGGTGGGGACACCCCTCCACTTT
clone_size: once
v_call: TRBV29-1
d_call: .
j_call: TRBJ1-6

cdr3_aa: CASSSNRGRAFF
cdr3_nt: TGTGCCAGCAGCTCCAACAGGGGCAGGGCTTTCTTT
clone_size: .
v_call: TRBV5-4
d_call: TRBD1
j_call: TRBJ1-1

cdr3_aa: CASSQAPGNIQYF
cdr3_nt: TGCGCCAGCAGCCAAGCCCCTGGAAACATTCAGTACTTC
clone_size: .
v_call: TRBV4-1
d_call: .
j_call: TRBJ2-4

cdr3_aa: CASSKRTSGTGYRERYF
cdr3_nt: TGTGCCAGCAGCAAACGGACTAGCGGAACTGGTTACCGCGAGCGGTACTTC
clone_size: .
v_call: TRBV13
d_call: TRBD2
j_call: TRBJ2-7

cdr3_aa: CSAGGGYGTDTQYF
cdr3_nt: TGCAGTGCCGGAGGGGGCTATGGCACAGATACGCAGTATTTT
clone_size: .
v_call: TRBV20-1
d_call: .
j_call: TRBJ2-3

cdr3_aa: CASSPSNSLGEQYF
cdr3_nt: TGTGCCAGCTCACCATCGAACTCCCTGGGCGAGCAGTACTTC
clone_size: .
v_call: TRBV18
d_call: .
j_call: TRBJ2-7

cdr3_aa: CASTGVTYYEQYF
cdr3_nt: TGTGCCAGCACGGGGGTAACCTACTACGAGCAGTACTTC
clone_size: .
v_call: TRBV6-6
d_call: .
j_call: TRBJ2-7

cdr3_aa: CASSQNGNTIYF
cdr3_nt: TGTGCCAGCAGTCAGAACGGAAACACCATATATTTT
clone_size: few
v_call: TRBV6-5
d_call: .
j_call: TRBJ1-3

cdr3_aa: CASSQDLSSYEQYF
cdr3_nt: TGTGCCAGCAGCCAAGATCTCTCGAGCTACGAGCAGTACTTC
clone_size: .
v_call: TRBV3-1
d_call: .
j_call: TRBJ2-7

cdr3_aa: CSVTGGTIYEQYF
cdr3_nt: TGCAGCGTTACAGGGGGCACCATCTACGAGCAGTACTTC
clone_size: .
v_call: TRBV29-1
d_call: TRBD1
j_call: TRBJ2-7

cdr3_aa: CASSFDTYEQYF
cdr3_nt: TGCGCCAGCAGCTTCGACACCTACGAGCAGTACTTC
clone_size: .
v_call: TRBV5-1
d_call: .
j_call: TRBJ2-7

cdr3_aa: CASSILDTGELFF
cdr3_nt: TGTGCCAGCAGCATCCTAGACACCGGGGAGCTGTTTTTT
clone_size: .
v_call: TRBV3-1
d_call: .
j_call: TRBJ2-2

cdr3_aa: CASSHTGSGETQYF
cdr3_nt: TGTGCCAGCAGCCATACAGGGAGTGGAGAGACCCAGTACTTC
clone_size: .
v_call: TRBV5-4
d_call: .
j_call: TRBJ2-5

cdr3_aa: CASSVVPGHPKDTQYF
cdr3_nt: TGTGCCAGCAGCGTAGTTCCGGGACACCCGAAGGATACGCAGTATTTT
clone_size: .
v_call: TRBV9
d_call: .
j_call: TRBJ2-3

cdr3_aa: CASIQAAEGPSYEQYF
cdr3_nt: TGTGCCAGCATTCAAGCGGCAGAGGGCCCCTCCTACGAGCAGTACTTC
clone_size: .
v_call: TRBV4-2
d_call: .
j_call: TRBJ2-7

cdr3_aa: CASSSDSGTTYEQYF
cdr3_nt: TGTGCCAGCAGCTCTGATAGCGGAACCACCTACGAGCAGTACTTC
clone_size: .
v_call: TRBV7-2
d_call: .
j_call: TRBJ2-7

cdr3_aa: CSVERQTVGYTF
cdr3_nt: TGCAGCGTTGAACGACAGACAGTAGGCTACACCTTC
clone_size: .
v_call: TRBV29-1
d_call: .
j_call: TRBJ1-2

cdr3_aa: CASRGRPQYPSGRSSYEQYF
cdr3_nt: TGTGCCAGCAGGGGCAGGCCGCAATATCCTAGCGGGAGATCCTCTTATGAGCAGTACTTC
clone_size: .
v_call: TRBV28
d_call: TRBD2
j_call: TRBJ2-7

cdr3_aa: CASSSRASSSTDTQYF
cdr3_nt: TGTGCCAGCAGCTCACGAGCGAGTTCCAGCACAGATACGCAGTATTTT
clone_size: .
v_call: TRBV5-4
d_call: .
j_call: TRBJ2-3

cdr3_aa: CSATDNYEQYF
cdr3_nt: TGCAGTGCTACGGACAACTACGAGCAGTACTTC
clone_size: .
v_call: TRBV20-1
d_call: .
j_call: TRBJ2-7

cdr3_aa: CSASSGSGADTQYF
cdr3_nt: TGCAGTGCTAGTTCCGGGAGTGGCGCAGATACGCAGTATTTT
clone_size: .
v_call: TRBV20-1
d_call: .
j_call: TRBJ2-3

cdr3_aa: CASAGQGIYGYTF
cdr3_nt: TGTGCCAGCGCCGGACAGGGAATCTATGGCTACACCTTC
clone_size: .
v_call: TRBV9
d_call: TRBD1
j_call: TRBJ1-2

cdr3_aa: CASSRSGTGAGNQPQHF
cdr3_nt: TGTGCCAGCAGTCGATCCGGGACCGGTGCGGGCAATCAGCCCCAGCATTTT
clone_size: .
v_call: TRBV6-1
d_call: .
j_call: TRBJ1-5